This T cell receptor beta chain was captured by sequencing in a study of blood T cell repertoires in COVID-19. Followed over time, Seattle patients had been enrolled while infection was active. This clone was found once. Per the original data handling: Reference gene primer amplification yielded estimated nucleated cell counts. The data were produced by immunoSEQ multiplex PCR, yet TCRdb's version contains in-frame clones alone and is incomplete. V, J and clone size were drawn from that table, and D and trimming were deduced from the DNA. The table records 270,000 or so clones, roughly 91% of them present only once. The germline V gene encodes CDR1 KGHSH and CDR2 LQKENI. The CDR3 contains 15 residues. The V and J ends lost 1 base and 2 bases, in that order; junction bases with no gene match: 4.

The receptor was isolated from a woman in her twenties or thirties with COVID-19, enrolled during active disease. Input material: peripheral blood. The rearrangement joins TRBV18 to TRBJ1-2; 7 bases are a match to TRBD1. CDR3 in DNA: TGTGCCAGCTCACCACAACAGGGGTTGAACTATGGCTACACCTTC. Protein: CASSPQQGLNYGYTF.